The 15 T cell receptor beta chains reported below all come from one sample, sequenced in a study of graft-versus-host responses after intestinal transplantation. Method: immunoSEQ multiplex PCR; TCRdb's copy keeps in-frame clones and lacks some. The sample gives more than 80,000 clones, roughly four fifths of which show up once; roughly a sixth is in the top ten. Their target antigens are unknown. Sample: unstimulated CD8+ T cells sorted from spleen or lymph node cells, taken before intestinal transplant. These receptors were obtained from a human donor who received an intestinal transplant.

The V gene is TRBV29-1, the J gene TRBJ2-3; D uncertain. There are 12 residues in the CDR3. Germline CDR1 and CDR2: SQVTM and ANQGSEA. The CDR3 DNA reads as TGCAGTTTCCTAGGCTCCACAGATACGCAGTATTTT. The encoded protein is CSFLGSTDTQYF.

The chain uses TRBV5-6 and TRBJ1-1; D remains unclear. Germline CDR1 is SGHDT and CDR2 is YYEEEE. Trimming stripped 2 bases from V and 1 base from J, with 3 bases between. The CDR3 runs 12 residues. The CDR3 DNA reads TGTGCCAGCAGCTTCGGGAACACTGAAGCTTTCTTT. Translation gives CASSFGNTEAFF.

The V gene is TRBV5-1, the J gene TRBJ2-2; 9 bases align to TRBD2. The CDR3 is 14 residues long. V lost 3 bases to trimming and J lost 9 bases; unmatched junction nucleotides: 6. Germline CDR1 reads SGHRS; CDR2 reads YFSETQ. The CDR3 region has the DNA TGCGCCAGCAGCTCACCGGGACTAGCATGGGAGCTGTTTTTT. Amino acid sequence: CASSSPGLAWELFF. The entire variable domain, with the rest obtained from reference TRBV5-1 and TRBJ2-2, is as follows: KAGVTQTPRYLIKTRGQQVTLSCSPISGHRSVSWYQQTPGQGLQFLFEYFSETQRNKGNFPGRFSGRQFSNSRSEMNVSTLELGDSALYLCASSSPGLAWELFFGEGSRLTVL.

This sequence joins TRBV9 and TRBJ2-1, with 8 bases lining up with TRBD2. The CDR3 is 15 residues long. Germline CDR1 SGDLS, CDR2 YYNGEE. The ends lost 2 bases at V and 8 bases at J; junction bases unmatched: 9. The CDR3 nucleotides read TGTGCCAGCAGCGTCGGGGGGGCCGAGTTCGATGAGCAGTTCTTC. This sequence encodes CASSVGGAEFDEQFF.

In its sample, this clone was seen a few times. J is TRBJ2-2 and V is TRBV5-1; 9 positions agree with TRBD1. The CDR3 length is 16 residues. J gave up 6 bases and V 6 bases, and 12 bases lay outside the gene matches. Germline-derived CDR1 and CDR2 are SGHRS and YFSETQ. CDR3 residues: CASNQGNRGQSGELFF. DNA of the CDR3: TGCGCCAGCAACCAGGGCAACAGGGGGCAGTCCGGGGAGCTGTTTTTT.

This sequence joins TRBV4-1 and TRBJ2-1, with D possibly TRBD1 on 6 matching bases. The CDR3 length is 15 residues. Germline V CDR1 and CDR2: MGHRA, YSYEKL. Between the trimmed V and J ends, which lost 1 base and 3 bases, there was a span of 10 bases. CDR3 DNA sequence: TGCGCCAGCAGCCAAGCGGACAGTGACTACAATGAGCAGTTCTTC. It encodes CASSQADSDYNEQFF.

This sequence joins TRBV28 and TRBJ2-6; 7 positions match TRBD1. This CDR3 is built from 14 residues. Germline V gene sequence: CDR1 MDHEN, CDR2 SYDVKM. The J segment lost 3 bases and the V segment lost 6 bases, leaving 2 bases of the junction unmatched. DNA of the CDR3: TGTGCCAGCAGGACAGGGTTTGGGGCCAACGTCCTGACTTTC. Translated: CASRTGFGANVLTF.

In its sample, this clone was seen once. This sequence joins TRBV11-3 and TRBJ1-1, with TRBD1 as a possible D gene (5 bases). V was shortened by 1 base and J by 1 base, with 7 bases between the two germline ends. Germline CDR1 reads SGHNT; CDR2 reads YENEEA. There are 14 residues in the CDR3. The CDR3 DNA reads as TGTGCCAGCAGCTTAGGGGGGTCGAACACTGAAGCTTTCTTT. Amino acid sequence: CASSLGGSNTEAFF.

The chain is built from TRBV5-4 and TRBJ2-2, with TRBD1 identical over 8 bases. In germline, CDR1 is SGHNT, CDR2 YYREEE (reference sequence). The CDR3 has 16 residues. The V and J ends lost 3 bases and 1 base, in that order; junction bases with no gene match: 5. The CDR3 sequence is CASSSLGTGNTGELFF. The CDR3 nucleotides are TGTGCCAGCAGCTCTCTAGGGACAGGGAACACCGGGGAGCTGTTTTTT.

The genes are TRBV30 and TRBJ2-7; D is possibly TRBD2 (5 bases). The V and J ends lost 6 bases and 2 bases respectively, with 14 bases between them. Germline lookup yields CDR1 GTSNPN and CDR2 SVGIG (reference sequence). This CDR3 comprises 13 residues. In DNA form, the CDR3 reads TGTGCCTGTAAGCCTCTCGGGACCTACGAGCAGTACTTC. Residues: CACKPLGTYEQYF.

J is TRBJ2-7 and V is TRBV7-9; D possibly corresponds to TRBD1 (6 bases). The CDR3 has 11 residues. From germline, CDR1 is SEHNR and CDR2 FQNEAQ (reference sequence). V was cut by 6 bases and J by 6 bases, with 9 bases left in between. The chain's CDR3 is CASSRTVEQYF. The CDR3 nucleotides are TGTGCCAGCAGTCGGACAGTCGAGCAGTACTTC.

CDR3 sequence reads: CASSINTGTGNTIYF. CDR3 nucleotides: TGTGCCAGTAGCATCAACACAGGGACTGGAAACACCATATATTTT. The chain is built from TRBV19 and TRBJ1-3; D is perhaps TRBD1 (6 bases). Germline CDR1 reads LNHDA; CDR2 reads SQIVND (reference sequence). The CDR3 has 15 residues. Between the trimmed V and J ends, which lost 6 bases and 2 bases, there was a span of 14 bases.

V and J are TRBV6-5 and TRBJ2-1; 10 positions match TRBD2. Losses at the gene ends were 7 bases for V and 6 bases for J; bases not matched to a gene: 9. The CDR3 length is 15 residues. Germline V gene lookup returns CDR1 MNHEY and CDR2 SVGAGI. The DNA for the CDR3 is TGTGCCAGCACTGAGACTAGCGGGCTTTTCAATGAGCAGTTCTTC. The encoded protein is CASTETSGLFNEQFF.

The chain is built from TRBV29-1 and TRBJ1-2; possibly TRBD1 for D (5 bases). The germline V gene has CDR1 SQVTM and CDR2 ANQGSEA. The CDR3 covers 12 residues. V lost 5 bases, J lost 8 bases, and 15 bases lay in between. The CDR3 loop is CSVYSGPRGYTF. CDR3 nucleotide sequence: TGCAGCGTTTATTCGGGACCTCGCGGCTACACCTTC.

The CDR3 protein is CASSESLRSGNTIYF. The CDR3 DNA reads as TGTGCCAGCAGTGAATCTTTGAGGAGTGGAAACACCATATATTTT. This chain links TRBV2 with TRBJ1-3; D unclear. CDR3 length equals 15 residues. V lost 2 bases and J lost 3, with 11 bases in between. CDR1 is SNHLY, CDR2 FYNNEI, per germline.